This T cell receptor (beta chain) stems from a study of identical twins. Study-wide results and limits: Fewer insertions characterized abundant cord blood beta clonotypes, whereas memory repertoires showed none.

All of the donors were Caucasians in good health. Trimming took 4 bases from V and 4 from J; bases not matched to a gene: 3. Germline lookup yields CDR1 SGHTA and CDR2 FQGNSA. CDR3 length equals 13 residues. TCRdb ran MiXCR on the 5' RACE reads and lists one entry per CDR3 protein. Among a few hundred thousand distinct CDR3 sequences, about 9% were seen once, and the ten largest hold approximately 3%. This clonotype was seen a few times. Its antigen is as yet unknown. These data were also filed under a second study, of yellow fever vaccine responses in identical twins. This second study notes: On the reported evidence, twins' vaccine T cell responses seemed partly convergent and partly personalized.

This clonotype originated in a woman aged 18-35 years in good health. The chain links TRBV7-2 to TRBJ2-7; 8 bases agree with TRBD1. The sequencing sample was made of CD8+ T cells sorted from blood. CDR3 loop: CASSWTGRYEQYF. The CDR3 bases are TGTGCCAGCAGCTGGACAGGGAGGTACGAGCAGTACTTC.